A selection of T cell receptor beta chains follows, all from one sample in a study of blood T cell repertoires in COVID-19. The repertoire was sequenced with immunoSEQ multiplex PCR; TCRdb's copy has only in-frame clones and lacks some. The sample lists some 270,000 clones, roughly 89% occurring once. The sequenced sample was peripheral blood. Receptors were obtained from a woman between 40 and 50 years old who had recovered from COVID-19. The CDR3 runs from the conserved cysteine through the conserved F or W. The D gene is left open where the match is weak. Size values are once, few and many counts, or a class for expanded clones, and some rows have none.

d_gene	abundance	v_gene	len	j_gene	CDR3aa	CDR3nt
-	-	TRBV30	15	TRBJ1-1	CACLRTALMNTEAFF	TGTGCCTGCCTCCGGACAGCACTCATGAACACTGAAGCTTTCTTT
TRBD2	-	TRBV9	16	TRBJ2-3	CASSVGLAVPTDTQYF	TGTGCCAGCAGCGTAGGACTAGCGGTGCCCACAGATACGCAGTATTTT
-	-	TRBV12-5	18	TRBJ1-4	CASGLPTRRGGINEKLFF	TGTGCTAGTGGTTTGCCAACCCGGCGGGGAGGGATTAATGAAAAACTGTTTTTT
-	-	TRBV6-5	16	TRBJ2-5	CASSYSGTGSGETQYF	TGTGCCAGCAGTTACTCTGGAACAGGGTCGGGGGAGACCCAGTACTTC
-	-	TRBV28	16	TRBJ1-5	CASSSVAGGHNQPQHF	TGTGCCAGCAGTTCGGTAGCCGGAGGTCACAATCAGCCCCAGCATTTT
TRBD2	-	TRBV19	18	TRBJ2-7	CASSFPRLWCSGALEQYF	TGTGCCAGTAGTTTCCCGCGGCTTTGGTGTAGCGGGGCCCTCGAGCAGTACTTC
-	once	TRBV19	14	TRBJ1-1	CASSTLQGSTEAFF	TGTGCCAGTAGTACGCTACAGGGTTCAACTGAAGCTTTCTTT
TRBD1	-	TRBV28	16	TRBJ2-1	CASRSVGGLTYNEQFF	TGTGCCAGCAGGTCAGTAGGGGGCCTTACCTACAATGAGCAGTTCTTC
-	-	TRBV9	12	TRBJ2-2	CASSVATGELFF	TGTGCCAGCAGCGTAGCTACGGGGGAGCTGTTTTTT
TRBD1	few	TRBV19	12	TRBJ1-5	CASSPVGTDQHF	TGTGCCAGTAGCCCAGTGGGGACAGACCAGCATTTT
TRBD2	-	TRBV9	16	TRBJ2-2	CASGGSGRTNTGELFF	TGTGCCAGCGGAGGGAGCGGGAGGACGAACACCGGGGAGCTGTTTTTT
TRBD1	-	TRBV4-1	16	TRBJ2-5	CASSQVVQGAGETQYF	TGCGCCAGCAGCCAAGTCGTACAGGGGGCTGGTGAGACCCAGTACTTC
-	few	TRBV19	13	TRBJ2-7	CASNSGTENEQYF	TGTGCCAGTAATTCCGGGACTGAAAACGAGCAGTACTTC
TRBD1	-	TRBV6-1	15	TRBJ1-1	CASSEGQGIDTEAFF	TGTGCCAGCAGTGAGGGACAGGGAATTGACACTGAAGCTTTCTTT
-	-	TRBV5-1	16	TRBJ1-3	CASSEQELSSGNTIYF	TGCGCCAGCAGCGAACAGGAACTGAGCTCTGGAAACACCATATATTTT
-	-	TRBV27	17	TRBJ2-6	CASSLPAWVEGANVLTF	TGTGCCAGCAGTTTACCCGCATGGGTGGAGGGGGCCAACGTCCTGACTTTC
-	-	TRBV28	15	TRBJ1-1	CASSLFGGANTEAFF	TGTGCCAGCAGTTTATTTGGGGGCGCGAACACTGAAGCTTTCTTT
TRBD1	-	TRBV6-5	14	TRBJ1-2	CASSSTGVFYGYTF	TGTGCCAGCAGTTCAACAGGGGTCTTTTATGGCTACACCTTC
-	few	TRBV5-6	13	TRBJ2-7	CASSLSGASEQYF	TGTGCCAGCAGCTTGTCAGGCGCGAGTGAGCAGTACTTC
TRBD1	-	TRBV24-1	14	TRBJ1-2	CATSDVQGARGYTF	TGTGCCACCAGTGATGTCCAGGGGGCGCGTGGCTACACCTTC
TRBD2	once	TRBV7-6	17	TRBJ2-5	CASSLELAGEVGETQYF	TGTGCCAGCAGCTTAGAACTAGCGGGAGAAGTAGGGGAGACCCAGTACTTC
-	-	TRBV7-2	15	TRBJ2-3	CASSLTLSYTDTQYF	TGTGCCAGCAGCTTAACCCTGAGTTATACAGATACGCAGTATTTT
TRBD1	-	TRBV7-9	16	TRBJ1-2	CASSLGQAKVNYGYTF	TGTGCCAGCAGCCTGGGACAGGCTAAAGTGAACTATGGCTACACCTTC
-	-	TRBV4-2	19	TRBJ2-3	CASSRNALGGHPSTDTQYF	TGTGCCAGCAGCCGGAATGCCCTCGGGGGGCACCCTAGCACAGATACGCAGTATTTT
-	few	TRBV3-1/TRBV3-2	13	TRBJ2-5	CASSPTVQETQYF	TGTGCCAGCAGCCCGACTGTCCAAGAGACCCAGTACTTC
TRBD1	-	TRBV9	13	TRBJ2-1	CASSTRTGNEQFF	TGTGCCAGCAGCACCCGGACAGGGAATGAGCAGTTCTTC
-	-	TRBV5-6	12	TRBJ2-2	CASSPLSGELFF	TGTGCCAGCAGCCCCCTCAGTGGGGAGCTGTTTTTT
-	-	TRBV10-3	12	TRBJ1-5	CAISEVSGPQHF	TGTGCCATCAGTGAGGTGTCCGGGCCCCAGCATTTT
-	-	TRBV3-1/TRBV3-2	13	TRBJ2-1	CASSQVSINEQFF	TGTGCCAGCAGCCAAGTGAGCATAAATGAGCAGTTCTTC
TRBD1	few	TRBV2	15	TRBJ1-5	CASSEEQGAGQPQHF	TGTGCCAGCAGTGAAGAACAGGGGGCCGGTCAGCCCCAGCATTTT
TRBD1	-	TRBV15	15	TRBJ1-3	CATSGGTGAGNTIYF	TGTGCCACCAGCGGAGGGACAGGGGCTGGAAACACCATATATTTT
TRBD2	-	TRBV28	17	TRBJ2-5	CASSQVRLAGGGETQYF	TGTGCCAGCAGCCAAGTGCGGCTAGCGGGGGGTGGGGAGACCCAGTACTTC
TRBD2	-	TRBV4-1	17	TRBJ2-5	CASSQDAAGGVQETQYF	TGCGCCAGCAGCCAAGATGCCGCGGGGGGCGTCCAAGAGACCCAGTACTTC
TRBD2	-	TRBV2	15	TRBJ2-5	CASTLSGGPGETQYF	TGTGCCAGCACCCTTAGCGGGGGGCCAGGAGAGACCCAGTACTTC
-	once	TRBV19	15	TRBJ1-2	CASSIDVDTNYGYTF	TGTGCCAGTAGTATAGACGTGGACACAAACTATGGCTACACCTTC
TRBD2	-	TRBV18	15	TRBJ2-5	CASSPIFSGRETQYF	TGTGCCAGCTCACCTATCTTTAGCGGGAGGGAGACCCAGTACTTC
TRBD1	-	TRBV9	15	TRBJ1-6	CASSDSGQGYSPLHF	TGTGCCAGCAGCGACTCGGGACAGGGGTATTCACCCCTCCACTTT
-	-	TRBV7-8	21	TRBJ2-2	CASSAARRREANRIHTGELFF	TGTGCCAGCAGCGCCGCCCGCCGCCGGGAAGCCAATAGAATACACACCGGGGAGCTGTTTTTT
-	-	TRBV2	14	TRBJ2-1	CASSQGGGGNEQFF	TGTGCCAGCAGCCAAGGTGGGGGCGGGAATGAGCAGTTCTTC
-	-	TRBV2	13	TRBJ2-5	CASSRGARETQYF	TGTGCCAGCAGTCGGGGAGCTCGGGAGACCCAGTACTTC
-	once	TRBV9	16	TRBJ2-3	CASSVLPGGITDTQYF	TGTGCCAGCAGCGTACTACCAGGGGGGATCACAGATACGCAGTATTTT
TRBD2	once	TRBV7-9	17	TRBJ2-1	CASSSGSSGSSYNEQFF	TGTGCCAGCAGCTCGGGGTCCAGCGGGAGCTCCTACAATGAGCAGTTCTTC
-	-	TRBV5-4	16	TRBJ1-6	CASSLGLTGDNSPLHF	TGTGCCAGCAGCTTGGGGCTTACGGGGGATAATTCACCCCTCCACTTT
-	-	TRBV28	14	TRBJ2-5	CASSSGQLPETQYF	TGTGCCAGCAGTTCCGGACAGTTACCCGAGACCCAGTACTTC
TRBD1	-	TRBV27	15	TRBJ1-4	CASSYFGTGSEKLFF	TGTGCCAGCAGCTACTTTGGGACAGGGAGCGAAAAACTGTTTTTT
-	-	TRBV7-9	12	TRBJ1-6	CASSLGSSPLHF	TGTGCCAGCAGCTTAGGTAGCTCACCCCTCCACTTT
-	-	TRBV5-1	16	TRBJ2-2	CASSDAAGRVSGELFF	TGCGCCAGCAGCGATGCGGCAGGGCGAGTGTCCGGGGAGCTGTTTTTT
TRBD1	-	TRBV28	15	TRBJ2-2	CASSWTGGSSGELFF	TGTGCCAGCAGTTGGACAGGGGGCAGTTCCGGGGAGCTGTTTTTT
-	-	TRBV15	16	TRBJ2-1	CATSRDWTIGVYEQFF	TGTGCCACCAGCAGAGATTGGACAATTGGCGTTTATGAGCAGTTCTTC
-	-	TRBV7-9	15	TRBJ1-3	CASSLYGSSGNTIYF	TGTGCCAGCAGCTTATATGGGAGCTCTGGAAACACCATATATTTT
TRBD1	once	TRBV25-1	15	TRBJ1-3	CASRPDRGSGNTIYF	TGTGCCAGCAGGCCGGACAGGGGGTCTGGAAACACCATATATTTT
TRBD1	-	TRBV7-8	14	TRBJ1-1	CASSTGGENTEAFF	TGTGCCAGCAGTACAGGGGGAGAGAACACTGAAGCTTTCTTT
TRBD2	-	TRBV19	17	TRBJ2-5	CASSTLGREVLGETQYF	TGTGCCAGTAGTACCCTTGGCCGGGAGGTATTAGGAGAGACCCAGTACTTC
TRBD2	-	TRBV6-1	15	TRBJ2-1	CASSEGLANYNEQFF	TGTGCCAGCAGTGAGGGACTAGCAAACTACAATGAGCAGTTCTTC
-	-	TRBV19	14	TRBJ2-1	CASSITGVNNEQFF	TGTGCCAGTAGTATTACGGGGGTTAACAATGAGCAGTTCTTC
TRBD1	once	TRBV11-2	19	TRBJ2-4	CASSYPGGLGRGAKNIQYF	TGTGCCAGCAGCTACCCAGGGGGTCTTGGACGCGGGGCCAAAAACATTCAGTACTTC
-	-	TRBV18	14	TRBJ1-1	CASSLEDVNTEAFF	TGTGCCAGCTCACTCGAGGATGTGAACACTGAAGCTTTCTTT
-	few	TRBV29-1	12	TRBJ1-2	CSVVAANLGYTF	TGCAGCGTTGTGGCGGCAAATCTGGGCTACACCTTC